The 32 T cell receptor beta chains reported below all come from one sample, sequenced in a study of early T cells in non-severe SARS-CoV-2 infection (dated by TCRdb to about 2021). The library was built by means of 5' RACE. The sequencer listed for this sample is NextSeq 500. The public reads were reanalyzed by TCRdb: fastp trimming at Q25, MiXCR alignment, in-frame beta chains only. Each entry is one CDR3 protein sequence, shown with its most common DNA and genes. Here the sample has over 50,000 distinct CDR3 sequences; 7% to 10% occur a single time. The top ten clones comprise 3.5% to 4.5% of the sample. Sequencing was carried out using whole blood. All receptors come from an adult who was a healthcare worker with PCR-confirmed SARS-CoV-2 infection or an uninfected control (not recorded which).

The rearrangement uses TRBV20-1 and TRBJ2-1, with 12 positions matching TRBD2. The V segment lost 1 base and the J segment 7 bases; nucleotides outside the gene matches: 5. Germline assignment: CDR1 DFQATT and CDR2 SNEGSKA (reference sequence). This CDR3 has 15 residues. The CDR3 reads CSARALTSGRNEQFF. CDR3 DNA sequence: TGCAGTGCTAGAGCTTTGACTAGCGGGAGAAATGAGCAGTTCTTC.

The CDR3 bases are TGTGCCAGCAGCTTAGTACTAGCCAAAAACATTCAGTACTTC. Protein product: CASSLVLAKNIQYF. The chain recombines TRBV11-3 with TRBJ2-4; D uncertain. The CDR3 has 14 residues. Trimming shortened V by 1 base and J by 0 bases, and 4 bases separated the two germline ends. Germline assignment: CDR1 SGHNT and CDR2 YENEEA.

This clonotype was seen at least ten times. The rearrangement uses TRBV12-3 or TRBV12-4 and TRBJ2-6; 7 bases agree with TRBD1. This CDR3 has 17 residues. Losses at the gene ends were 4 bases for V and 2 bases for J; bases not matched to a gene: 8. CDR3 nucleotide sequence: TGTGCCAGCAGTTCAAGCGCCACAGGGGCTGGGGCCAACGTCCTGACTTTC. As protein: CASSSSATGAGANVLTF.

The V gene is TRBV5-1, the J gene TRBJ2-7; the D is unclear. Germline V CDR1 and CDR2: SGHRS, YFSETQ. Trimming left V 2 bases short and J 1 base short, with 7 bases between. The CDR3 totals 13 residues. The CDR3 region is CASSFSISYEQYF. The CDR3 region has the DNA TGCGCCAGCAGCTTTAGTATTTCCTACGAGCAGTACTTC.

The sample holds many counts of this clonotype. V is TRBV12-3 or TRBV12-4 and J is TRBJ2-3; 9 bases are shared with TRBD2. V lost 3 bases and J lost 2; bases outside the gene matches: 3. The CDR3 covers 15 residues. CDR3 sequence reads: CASSLLAGATDTQYF. CDR3 DNA: TGTGCCAGCAGTTTGTTAGCGGGGGCCACAGATACGCAGTATTTT.

The sample holds many counts of this clonotype. V gene TRBV11-2 combines with J gene TRBJ2-5; 9 bases line up with TRBD2. The germline gives CDR1 SGHAT, CDR2 FQNNGV. The V and J ends lost 5 bases and 5 bases, in that order; junction bases with no gene match: 6. CDR3 length: 14 residues. This chain's CDR3 is CASSTNSGSETQYF. The DNA for the CDR3 is TGTGCCAGCAGCACAAATAGCGGGAGTGAGACCCAGTACTTC.

Regarding this clonotype: Compared with germline, one end of the junction differs, possibly owing to a read error. The chain uses TRBV7-9 and TRBJ1-6; D remains ambiguous. The CDR3 totals 16 residues. Per germline, CDR1 SEHNR and CDR2 FQNEAQ (reference sequence). Here the CDR3 DNA reads TGTGCCAGCAGCTTAGCGCTCGGAGCGAATAATTCACCCCTCCATTTT. As protein: CASSLALGANNSPLHF.

The CDR3 DNA reads as TGCGCCAGCAGCCCCGGACCAGAATACAATGAGCAGTTCTTC. It is translated as CASSPGPEYNEQFF. The chain recombines TRBV5-1 with TRBJ2-1; D unresolved. The germline V gene has CDR1 SGHRS and CDR2 YFSETQ. The CDR3 consists of 14 residues. The ends were cut back, 4 bases at V and 4 bases at J, with 12 bases in the middle. The entire variable domain, with the rest obtained from reference TRBV5-1 and TRBJ2-1, is as follows: KAGVTQTPRYLIKTRGQQVTLSCSPISGHRSVSWYQQTPGQGLQFLFEYFSETQRNKGNFPGRFSGRQFSNSRSEMNVSTLELGDSALYLCASSPGPEYNEQFFGPGTRLTVL.

As regards this clonotype: The junction differs from germline at one of its ends, possibly a read error. The rearrangement links TRBV28 to TRBJ2-1; D possibly uses TRBD1 or TRBD2 (6 bases each). Germline CDR1 MDHEN, CDR2 SYDVKM. The length of the CDR3 is 11 residues. The CDR3 reads CASSSGVIADF. The CDR3 coding sequence is TGTGCCAGCAGTTCAGGGGTAATAGCGGACTTC.

This clonotype was seen ten or more times. The J gene is TRBJ2-7, the V gene TRBV10-3, with D possibly matching TRBD2 (5 bases). The CDR3 runs 12 residues. Trimming took 9 bases from V and 11 from J, leaving 20 bases between them. Germline loops: CDR1 ENHRY, CDR2 SYGVKD. CDR3 DNA sequence: TGTGCCATAGGACCCACTCCTGAGGGAAAGTACTTC. The encoded protein is CAIGPTPEGKYF.

This clonotype was seen at least ten times. V and J are TRBV10-3 and TRBJ2-5, with 7 positions matching TRBD2. Germline V lookup: CDR1 ENHRY, CDR2 SYGVKD. This CDR3 has 13 residues. The ends lost 4 bases at V and 2 bases at J; junction bases unmatched: 1. The CDR3 DNA follows: TGTGCCATCAGTGGGACTAGTCAAGAGACCCAGTACTTC. Encoded protein: CAISGTSQETQYF.

The table lists this clonotype with a few counts. The CDR3 here is CASSLASGGEYEQYF. DNA of the CDR3: TGCGCCAGCAGCTTGGCCAGCGGGGGAGAATACGAGCAGTACTTC. The chain has TRBV5-1 and TRBJ2-7, with 8 bases identical to TRBD2. This CDR3 is 15 amino acids long. V was clipped by 0 bases and J by 4 bases; unmatched bases: 6. Germline loops: CDR1 SGHRS, CDR2 YFSETQ.

This chain joins TRBV18 and TRBJ2-5; unclear D gene. V lost 5 bases and J lost 8, with 12 bases in between. CDR1 KGHSH and CDR2 LQKENI come from the germline V gene. CDR3 length: 12 amino acids. The CDR3 sequence is CASSAPSDTQYF. The CDR3 DNA is TGTGCCAGCTCAGCCCCCTCGGATACCCAGTACTTC.

This clonotype was detected many times. V and J are TRBV13 and TRBJ2-7; TRBD2 matches at 9 bases. This CDR3 is built from 14 residues. The V and J ends lost 7 bases and 4 bases, in that order; junction bases with no gene match: 8. Germline V gives CDR1 PRHDT, CDR2 FYEKMQ (reference sequence). The CDR3 region is CASKIAGAGYEQYF. The CDR3 DNA follows: TGTGCCAGCAAAATAGCGGGAGCGGGGTACGAGCAGTACTTC. Full variable domain (outside the CDR3, taken from reference TRBV13 and TRBJ2-7): AAGVIQSPRHLIKEKRETATLKCYPIPRHDTVYWYQQGPGQDPQFLISFYEKMQSDKGSIPDRFSAQQFSDYHSELNMSSLELGDSALYFCASKIAGAGYEQYFGPGTRLTVT.

This clonotype was seen only a few times. The rearrangement uses TRBV9 and TRBJ1-2; 10 positions agree with TRBD1. CDR3 length equals 15 residues. CDR1 and CDR2 (germline): SGDLS, YYNGEE. J was trimmed by 7 bases and V by 4 bases; bases with no gene match: 10. CDR3 in DNA: TGTGCCAGCAGCACTTCCCCCCGGGACAGGGGTGGCTACACCTTC. Its translation: CASSTSPRDRGGYTF.

Only a few counts were recorded for this clonotype. The rearrangement joins TRBV5-5 to TRBJ1-1; D gene unclear. This CDR3 spans 15 amino acids. The ends were cut back, 5 bases at V and 1 base at J, with 15 bases in the middle. Germline CDR1 is SGHKS and CDR2 is YYEKEE (reference sequence). CDR3 protein: CASSEAIRPNTEAFF. CDR3 sequence (DNA): TGTGCCAGCAGTGAGGCTATTCGACCGAACACTGAAGCTTTCTTT.

This clonotype was found a few times. This sequence joins TRBV18 and TRBJ1-1; D remains unclear. Between the trimmed V and J ends, which lost 4 bases and 3 bases, there was a span of 9 bases. CDR3 size: 13 residues. CDR1 KGHSH and CDR2 LQKENI come from the germline V gene. CDR3: CASSLGWDTEAFF. The CDR3 DNA reads as TGTGCCAGCTCACTGGGATGGGACACTGAAGCTTTCTTT.

V usage is TRBV20-1 and J usage is TRBJ2-1; 12 nucleotides agree with TRBD2. Germline CDR1 reads DFQATT; CDR2 reads SNEGSKA (reference sequence). V trimming: 2 bases; J trimming: 1 base; junction bases outside the gene matches: 3. The CDR3 extends over 16 amino acids. CDR3 nucleotide sequence: TGCAGTGCTAGACGACTAGCGGGAGAATCCTACAATGAGCAGTTCTTC. It encodes CSARRLAGESYNEQFF.

The chain's CDR3 is CASSLREGPDTQYF. CDR3 DNA: TGTGCCAGCAGCTTGCGGGAGGGCCCGGATACGCAGTATTTT. The chain uses TRBV7-8 and TRBJ2-3; 9 bases are a match to TRBD2. Losses at the gene ends were 3 bases for V and 6 bases for J; bases not matched to a gene: 4. CDR1 is SGHVS and CDR2 is FQNEAQ in the germline V gene. The CDR3 is made up of 14 amino acids.

Only a few counts were recorded for this clonotype. The chain has TRBV5-6 and TRBJ2-2, with D unclear. The CDR3 contains 15 residues. The ends were cut back, 1 base at V and 6 bases at J, with 13 bases in the middle. Germline CDR1 is SGHDT and CDR2 is YYEEEE. CDR3 coding DNA: TGTGCCAGCAGCTTGTCCCTCCTATGGGCCGGGGAGCTGTTTTTT. Translation: CASSLSLLWAGELFF.

This clonotype was picked up many times. The rearrangement joins TRBV2 to TRBJ1-2; TRBD1 matches at 8 bases. Trimming at V came to 6 bases and at J to 5 bases, leaving 11 bases not matched to a gene. The germline V gene has CDR1 SNHLY and CDR2 FYNNEI. CDR3 length: 15 amino acids. CDR3 sequence (DNA): TGTGCCAGCAGCGACGCCCGACAGGGGCTTTATGGCTACACCTTC. It is translated as CASSDARQGLYGYTF.

This rearrangement joins TRBV7-9 to TRBJ1-1; D is unresolved. There are 13 residues in the CDR3. Trimming removed 5 bases from V and 1 base from J, with 8 bases in between. Germline lookup yields CDR1 SEHNR and CDR2 FQNEAQ (reference sequence). The CDR3 spells CASSQTPNTEAFF. CDR3 DNA sequence: TGTGCCAGCAGCCAGACACCGAACACTGAAGCTTTCTTT.

The table lists this clonotype with a few counts. The V and J genes are TRBV4-1 and TRBJ2-3; D possibly uses TRBD1 or TRBD2 (5 bases each). The germline V and J ends were trimmed by 1 base and 2 bases, with 10 bases remaining between them. The CDR3 length is 15 residues. Per the germline V gene, CDR1 is MGHRA and CDR2 is YSYEKL. The CDR3 DNA sequence: TGCGCCAGCAGCCAAGGGGACCTTAACACAGATACGCAGTATTTT. Translation: CASSQGDLNTDTQYF.

This clonotype was recorded at least ten times. The chain links TRBV20-1 to TRBJ2-7; D is possibly TRBD1 (5 bases). V lost 5 bases and J 6 bases, leaving 11 bases between the germline ends. There are 11 residues in the CDR3. The germline V gene has CDR1 DFQATT and CDR2 SNEGSKA (reference sequence). The CDR3 sequence is CSAERQGEQYF. The CDR3 region has the DNA TGCAGTGCTGAACGGCAGGGCGAGCAGTACTTC.

This chain connects TRBV28 to TRBJ2-1, with D hard to call. CDR1 is MDHEN and CDR2 is SYDVKM in the germline V gene. CDR3 length: 14 residues. V dropped 2 bases and J dropped 5 bases, with 10 bases sitting between them. The CDR3 nucleotides read TGTGCCAGCAGTTTAACGGCCTCGCACAATGAGCAGTTCTTC. This encodes CASSLTASHNEQFF.

The sample holds a few counts of this clonotype. This chain uses TRBV2 with TRBJ1-1; TRBD1 might be the D (5 bases). Germline CDR1 SNHLY, CDR2 FYNNEI. Trimming cost V 8 bases and J 9 bases, with 10 bases left between them. The CDR3 contains 10 residues. CDR3 nucleotide sequence: TGTGCCAGCGGGACTGCTAAAGCTTTCTTT. It translates to CASGTAKAFF.

This clonotype was counted between two and nine times. The chain carries TRBV7-6 and TRBJ1-3; D ambiguous. CDR3 size: 15 residues. CDR1 and CDR2 (germline): SGHVS, FNYEAQ. Trimming shortened V by 6 bases and J by 0 bases, and 12 bases separated the two germline ends. CDR3 DNA sequence: TGTGCCAGCAGATATCACAGACCCTCTGGAAACACCATATATTTT. The encoded protein is CASRYHRPSGNTIYF.

This clonotype was seen at least ten times. The rearrangement links TRBV20-1 to TRBJ2-5; tentative D call: TRBD2 (5 bases). Looked up from germline, CDR1 is DFQATT and CDR2 is SNEGSKA (reference sequence). The CDR3 totals 14 residues. Trimming cost V 0 bases and J 5 bases, with 13 bases left between them. CDR3 in amino acids: CSAREGRAGETQYF. The CDR3 DNA reads as TGCAGTGCTAGAGAAGGGCGGGCTGGCGAGACCCAGTACTTC.

The rearrangement links TRBV14 to TRBJ2-5; no clear D gene. Looked up from germline, CDR1 is SGHDN and CDR2 is FVKESK. The length of the CDR3 is 14 residues. V was shortened by 5 bases and J by 4 bases, with 14 bases between the two germline ends. CDR3 bases: TGTGCCAGCAGCGCAACCGATCCCCGAGAGACCCAGTACTTC. Its translation: CASSATDPRETQYF. Drawing the rest from reference TRBV14 and TRBJ2-5, the complete variable domain is EAGVTQFPSHSVIEKGQTVTLRCDPISGHDNLYWYRRVMGKEIKFLLHFVKESKQDESGMPNNRFLAERTGGTYSTLKVQPAELEDSGVYFCASSATDPRETQYFGPGTRLLVL.

This clonotype appeared a few times. This chain's CDR3 is CASSPWTSGRAYEQYF. The CDR3 DNA is TGCGCCAGCAGCCCCTGGACTAGCGGGAGGGCCTACGAGCAGTACTTC. The V and J genes are TRBV5-1 and TRBJ2-7; 15 bases map to TRBD2. CDR1 is SGHRS, CDR2 YFSETQ, per germline. Germline trimming cut 4 bases from V and 2 bases from J; bases unmatched to any gene: 4. The CDR3 runs to 16 residues. The entire variable domain, with the rest obtained from reference TRBV5-1 and TRBJ2-7, is as follows: KAGVTQTPRYLIKTRGQQVTLSCSPISGHRSVSWYQQTPGQGLQFLFEYFSETQRNKGNFPGRFSGRQFSNSRSEMNVSTLELGDSALYLCASSPWTSGRAYEQYFGPGTRLTVT.

This clonotype has a count of ten or more. CDR3 in DNA: TGCAGCGTTGATCAGCAGAGCGGGGAGCTGTTTTTT. Translation gives CSVDQQSGELFF. The V gene is TRBV29-1, the J gene TRBJ2-2; D ambiguous. The CDR3 loop spans 12 amino acids. V was trimmed by 3 bases and J by 7 bases, leaving 9 bases between them. CDR1 is SQVTM and CDR2 is ANQGSEA in the germline V gene.

This clonotype was found a few times. The chain carries TRBV5-4 and TRBJ2-5; D perhaps matches TRBD2 (5 bases). The CDR3 spans 13 residues. Trimming cost V 3 bases and J 0 bases, with 6 bases left between them. CDR1 SGHNT and CDR2 YYREEE come from the germline V gene (reference sequence). In nucleotides, the CDR3 is TGTGCCAGCAGCTCAGCGGACCAAGAGACCCAGTACTTC. Protein sequence: CASSSADQETQYF.